The rows below give T cell receptor beta chains drawn from one sample of a study of identical twins. TCRdb passed the 5' RACE reads through MiXCR, listing each CDR3 protein once. This sample has 750,000 to 950,000 distinct CDR3 sequences, with approximately 13% found just once. In addition, the sample was reused for a study of yellow fever vaccine responses in identical twins.

The specimen sequenced was PBMCs. Source of these receptors: a woman under 30 in good health. Each CDR3 is given with its conserved first and last residue. A D gene is named only where the DNA matches it firmly. A row's size may be missing; if present it is once, few, many or a size class.

J	D	V	size	CDR3	DNA
TRBJ1-4	NA	TRBV5-1	NA	CASRGTEEGNEKLFF	TGCGCCAGCAGGGGGACCGAGGAAGGCAATGAAAAACTGTTTTTT
TRBJ2-7	NA	TRBV29-1	few	CSVEAGPEQYF	TGCAGCGTTGAAGCGGGACCCGAGCAGTACTTC
TRBJ2-6	NA	TRBV5-6	NA	CASSLDMDSFNSGANVLTF	TGTGCCAGCAGCTTGGACATGGACAGTTTCAACTCTGGGGCCAACGTCCTGACTTTC
TRBJ1-1	NA	TRBV2	few	CASKPGGRGSNTEAFF	TGTGCCAGCAAACCGGGCGGCAGGGGATCGAACACTGAAGCTTTCTTT
TRBJ2-2	NA	TRBV5-1	few	CASSVTQTGELFF	TGCGCCAGCAGCGTAACCCAAACGGGGGAGCTGTTTTTT
TRBJ2-2	TRBD2	TRBV7-2	NA	CASSLEAGTGELFF	TGTGCCAGCAGCTTAGAAGCGGGGACCGGGGAGCTGTTTTTT
TRBJ1-4	NA	TRBV5-1	NA	CASSSTLGAKNEKLFF	TGCGCCAGCAGCTCTACCCTAGGGGCGAAGAATGAAAAACTGTTTTTT
TRBJ1-2	NA	TRBV5-1	few	CASSFDGGYGYTF	TGCGCCAGCAGCTTCGACGGCGGATATGGCTACACCTTC
TRBJ2-1	NA	TRBV7-2	few	CASSLLGAIYNEQFF	TGTGCCAGCAGCTTACTAGGTGCTATCTACAATGAGCAGTTCTTC
TRBJ1-5	NA	TRBV20-1	NA	CSAIGQVKVPQHF	TGCAGTGCTATTGGGCAGGTCAAGGTCCCCCAGCATTTT
TRBJ2-5	NA	TRBV29-1	NA	CSVQGGRELQETQYF	TGCAGCGTTCAGGGGGGTCGGGAACTCCAAGAGACCCAGTACTTC
TRBJ2-1	NA	TRBV4-2	NA	CASSQDVDRNNEQFF	TGTGCCAGCAGCCAAGATGTGGACAGAAACAATGAGCAGTTCTTC
TRBJ2-1	TRBD1	TRBV5-1	many	CASSLNRGHHNEQFF	TGCGCCAGCAGCTTGAACAGGGGGCATCACAATGAGCAGTTCTTC
TRBJ2-2	TRBD2	TRBV2	few	CASSGGALNTGELFF	TGTGCCAGCAGCGGGGGGGCCCTAAACACCGGGGAGCTGTTTTTT
TRBJ1-2	TRBD1	TRBV27	NA	CASSLEGTGVSPYGYTF	TGTGCCAGCAGTTTAGAGGGAACAGGGGTTTCTCCCTATGGCTACACCTTC
TRBJ2-1	NA	TRBV6-1	NA	CASSENLGAHEQFF	TGTGCCAGCAGTGAAAATCTGGGGGCGCACGAGCAGTTCTTC
TRBJ2-1	TRBD2	TRBV11-1	few	CASSLGGRGLDEQFF	TGTGCCAGCAGCTTAGGCGGGAGGGGCCTGGATGAGCAGTTCTTC